Following are 5 T cell receptor beta chains from one sample sequenced in a study of molecular identifiers for immune sequencing clone quantification. TCRdb re-analysed the PCR reads in MiXCR, keeping a single row per CDR3 protein. The sample has about 510,000 distinct CDR3 sequences, around 21% seen once. Source material: naive CD8+ T cells from blood, with Jurkat cell RNA spiked in. Noted subset: FACS-sorted CD8+CD4-CCR7+CD45RA+ naive T cells. These receptors came from a human donor in good health. Some libraries in this study had Jurkat cell RNA spiked in.

This clonotype was recorded many times. This rearrangement joins TRBV7-9 to TRBJ2-3; TRBD1 agrees at 9 bases. This CDR3 spans 17 amino acids. Germline V CDR1 and CDR2: SEHNR, FQNEAQ (reference sequence). The J segment lost 1 base and the V segment lost 6 bases, leaving 11 bases of the junction unmatched. CDR3 bases: TGTGCCAGCAGTGAGATTACCCGGGACAGGGGCACAGATACGCAGTATTTT. Its protein is CASSEITRDRGTDTQYF.

This clonotype was seen a few times. The germline gene is not matched at one end of the junction; a read error may be the cause. The gene calls are TRBV12-3 or TRBV12-4 and TRBJ2-2, with a weak D call TRBD2 (7 bases). The CDR3 sequence is 15 residues long. The CDR3 DNA reads as TGTGCCACCACGCGGGGGACATGGGGGGCCGGGGAGCTGCTTTTT. This sequence encodes CATTRGTWGAGELLF.

The chain uses TRBV4-3 and TRBJ1-6; D unclear. The CDR3 totals 15 residues. Germline loops: CDR1 LGHNA, CDR2 YSLEER. The V end was cut by 1 base, the J end by 7 bases, with 11 bases between. CDR3 coding DNA: TGCGCCAGCAGCCAAGCGTCGATAGGCAATTCACCCCTCCACTTT. This encodes CASSQASIGNSPLHF.

Remarks on this clonotype: Just one base apart from a much larger clone, this may be a read error. The gene calls are TRBV5-6 and TRBJ1-2, with D possibly being TRBD1 (6 bases). Germline loops: CDR1 SGHDT, CDR2 YYEEEE. The CDR3 runs to 17 residues. The V end was cut by 0 bases, the J end by 5 bases, with 20 bases between. The CDR3 sequence is CASSLADSFPPSYGYTF. CDR3 coding DNA: TGTGCCAGCAGCTTGGCGGACAGCTTCCCGCCCAGTTATGGCTACACCTTC.

This clonotype was detected ten times or more. The chain recombines TRBV6-1 with TRBJ2-2; TRBD2 aligns across 12 bases. V shed 1 base and J 5 bases; nucleotides not matched to a gene: 5. CDR3 length: 17 residues. CDR1 is MNHNS and CDR2 is SASEGT in the germline V gene. The CDR3 protein is CASSEGLAGVITGELFF. CDR3 DNA sequence: TGTGCCAGCAGTGAAGGACTAGCGGGAGTCATTACCGGGGAGCTGTTTTTT.